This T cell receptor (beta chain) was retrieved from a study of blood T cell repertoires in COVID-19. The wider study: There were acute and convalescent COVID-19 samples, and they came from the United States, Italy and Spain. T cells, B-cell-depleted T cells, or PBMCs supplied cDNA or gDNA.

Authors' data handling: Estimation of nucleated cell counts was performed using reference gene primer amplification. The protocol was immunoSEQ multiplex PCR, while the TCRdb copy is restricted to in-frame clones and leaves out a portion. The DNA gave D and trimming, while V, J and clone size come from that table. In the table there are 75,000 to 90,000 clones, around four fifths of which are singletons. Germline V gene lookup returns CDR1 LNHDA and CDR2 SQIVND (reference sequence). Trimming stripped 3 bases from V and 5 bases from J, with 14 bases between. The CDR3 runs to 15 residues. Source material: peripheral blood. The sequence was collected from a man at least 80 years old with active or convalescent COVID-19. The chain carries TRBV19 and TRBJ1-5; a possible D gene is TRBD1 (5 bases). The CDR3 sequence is CASSMGGVPHQPQHF. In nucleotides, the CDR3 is TGTGCCAGTAGTATGGGGGGGGTCCCCCATCAGCCCCAGCATTTT.